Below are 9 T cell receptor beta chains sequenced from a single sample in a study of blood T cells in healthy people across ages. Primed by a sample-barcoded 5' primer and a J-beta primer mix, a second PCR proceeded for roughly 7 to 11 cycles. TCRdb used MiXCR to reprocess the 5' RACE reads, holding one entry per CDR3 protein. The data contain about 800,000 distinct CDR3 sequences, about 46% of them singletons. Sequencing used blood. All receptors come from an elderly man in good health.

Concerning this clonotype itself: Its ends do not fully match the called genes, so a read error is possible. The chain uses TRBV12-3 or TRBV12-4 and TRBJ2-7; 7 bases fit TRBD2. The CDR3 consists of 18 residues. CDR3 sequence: CANSPMGRRGSSRYEQYF. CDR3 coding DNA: TGTGCCAACAGTCCGATGGGCAGGCGGGGGAGCAGCAGGTACGAGCAGTACTTC.

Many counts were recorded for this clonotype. Written as DNA, the CDR3 is TGTGCCAGCAGCCTAAATAGCGGGAGGGAGTCGGTAGAGACCCAGTACTTC. Amino acids: CASSLNSGRESVETQYF. The chain employs TRBV3-1 and TRBJ2-5, with TRBD2 identical over 11 bases. V dropped 4 bases and J dropped 4; count of bases not matched to a gene: 11. CDR1 and CDR2 (germline): LGHDT, YNNKEL (reference sequence). The CDR3 is 17 residues long.

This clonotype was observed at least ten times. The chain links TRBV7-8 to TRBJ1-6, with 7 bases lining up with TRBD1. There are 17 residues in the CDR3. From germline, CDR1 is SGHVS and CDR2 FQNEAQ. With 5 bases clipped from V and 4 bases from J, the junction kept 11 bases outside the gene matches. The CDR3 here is CASSATGAVKYNSPLHF. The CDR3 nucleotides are TGTGCCAGCAGCGCCACAGGGGCCGTAAAATATAATTCACCCCTCCACTTT.

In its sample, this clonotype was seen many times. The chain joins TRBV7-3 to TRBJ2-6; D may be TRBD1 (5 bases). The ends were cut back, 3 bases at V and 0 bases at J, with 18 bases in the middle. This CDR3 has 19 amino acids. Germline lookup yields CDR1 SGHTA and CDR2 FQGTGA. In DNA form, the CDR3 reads TGTGCCAGCAGCTTTTCCGGTGCCAGGGCCTACTCTGGGGCCAACGTCCTGACTTTC. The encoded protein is CASSFSGARAYSGANVLTF.

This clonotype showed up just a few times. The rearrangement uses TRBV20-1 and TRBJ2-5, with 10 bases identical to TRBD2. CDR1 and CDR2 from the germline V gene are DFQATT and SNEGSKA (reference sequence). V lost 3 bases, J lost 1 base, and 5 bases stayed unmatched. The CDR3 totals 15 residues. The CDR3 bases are TGCAGTGCTAGCGATGGACTAGCGGCCCAAGAGACCCAGTACTTC. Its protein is CSASDGLAAQETQYF.

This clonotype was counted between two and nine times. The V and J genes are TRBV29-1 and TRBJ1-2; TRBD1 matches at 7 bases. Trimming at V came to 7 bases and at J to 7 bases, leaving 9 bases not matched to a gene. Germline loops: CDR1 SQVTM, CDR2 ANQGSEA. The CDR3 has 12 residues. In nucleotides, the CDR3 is TGCAGCGGGGGCGAGGGGGCTGGTGGCTACACCTTC. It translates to CSGGEGAGGYTF.

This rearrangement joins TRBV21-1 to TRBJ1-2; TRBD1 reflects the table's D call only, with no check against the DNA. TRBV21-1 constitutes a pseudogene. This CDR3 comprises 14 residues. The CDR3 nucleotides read TGTGCCAGCAGCACCCGGGACAGGGGCTGTGGCTACACCTTC. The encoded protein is CASSTRDRGCGYTF.

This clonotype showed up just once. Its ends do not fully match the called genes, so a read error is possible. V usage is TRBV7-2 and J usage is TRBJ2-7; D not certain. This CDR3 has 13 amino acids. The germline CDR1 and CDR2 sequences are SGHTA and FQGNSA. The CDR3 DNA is TGTGCCAGCAGCTGGGGTAGGCCCTACGGGCAGTACTTC. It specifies CASSWGRPYGQYF.

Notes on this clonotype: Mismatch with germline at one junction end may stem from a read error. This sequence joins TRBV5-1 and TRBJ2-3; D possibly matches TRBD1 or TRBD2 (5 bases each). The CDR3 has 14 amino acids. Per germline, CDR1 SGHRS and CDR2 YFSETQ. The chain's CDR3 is CASSPGIPTGTQYF. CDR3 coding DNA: TGCGCCAGCAGCCCCGGGATTCCCACAGGTACGCAGTATTTT.